Listed below are T cell receptor beta chains from one sample, sequenced in a study of post-analysis software for immune sequencing data. TCRdb re-called the PCR reads with MiXCR, one entry per CDR3 protein. The sample has 350,000 to 450,000 distinct CDR3 sequences; approximately 39% are singletons. Sequenced: blood. The receptors here all came from a girl aged 2 to 9 with multiple sclerosis. Each CDR3 is given with its conserved first and last residue. A D gene is named only where the DNA matches it firmly. The size of a clone is reported for some rows only, either as once, few or many, or as a class for expanded clones.

V gene: TRBV7-2; clone size: NA; D gene: NA; J gene: TRBJ1-1; CDR3 protein: CASSRDSGNTEAFF; CDR3 DNA: TGTGCCAGCAGCAGAGACTCGGGCAACACTGAAGCTTTCTTT
V gene: TRBV28; clone size: few; D gene: NA; J gene: TRBJ1-2; CDR3 protein: CASLNPGDGYTF; CDR3 DNA: TGTGCCAGCCTGAATCCAGGGGATGGCTACACCTTC
V gene: TRBV4-2; clone size: NA; D gene: NA; J gene: TRBJ1-1; CDR3 protein: CASSQDTGGKNTEAFF; CDR3 DNA: TGTGCCAGCAGCCAAGATACTGGGGGCAAGAACACTGAAGCTTTCTTT
V gene: TRBV5-1; clone size: NA; D gene: TRBD1; J gene: TRBJ2-1; CDR3 protein: CASSSRDRGSYNEQFF; CDR3 DNA: TGCGCCAGCAGCTCCCGGGACAGGGGATCCTACAATGAGCAGTTCTTC
V gene: TRBV5-1; clone size: NA; D gene: NA; J gene: TRBJ1-1; CDR3 protein: CASSLEGPWREAFF; CDR3 DNA: TGCGCCAGCAGCTTGGAAGGGCCGTGGAGAGAAGCTTTCTTT
V gene: TRBV6-2/TRBV6-3; clone size: NA; D gene: NA; J gene: TRBJ2-7; CDR3 protein: CASRPRGTLSYEQYF; CDR3 DNA: TGTGCCAGCAGACCCAGAGGGACACTTTCCTACGAGCAGTACTTC
V gene: TRBV27; clone size: NA; D gene: TRBD1; J gene: TRBJ2-7; CDR3 protein: CASSRPGTGGFEQYF; CDR3 DNA: TGTGCCAGCAGTCGACCCGGGACAGGGGGCTTCGAGCAGTACTTC
V gene: TRBV28; clone size: few; D gene: NA; J gene: TRBJ1-4; CDR3 protein: CASSLRSGALTNEKLFF; CDR3 DNA: TGTGCCAGCAGTTTAAGGTCGGGAGCCCTGACTAATGAAAAACTGTTTTTT
V gene: TRBV7-9; clone size: NA; D gene: NA; J gene: TRBJ1-2; CDR3 protein: CASSGTGIPNYGYTF; CDR3 DNA: TGTGCCAGCAGCGGAACCGGGATCCCCAACTATGGCTACACCTTC
V gene: TRBV20-1; clone size: few; D gene: NA; J gene: TRBJ1-1; CDR3 protein: CSAAGRLNGEAFF; CDR3 DNA: TGCAGTGCGGCGGGAAGGTTGAATGGTGAAGCTTTCTTT
V gene: TRBV15; clone size: few; D gene: NA; J gene: TRBJ1-6; CDR3 protein: CATSSHGEGSPLHF; CDR3 DNA: TGTGCCACCAGCAGTCACGGAGAGGGGTCACCCCTCCACTTT
V gene: TRBV7-2; clone size: NA; D gene: TRBD1; J gene: TRBJ2-2; CDR3 protein: CASSWDRVIGELFF; CDR3 DNA: TGTGCCAGCAGCTGGGACAGGGTGATCGGGGAGCTGTTTTTT
V gene: TRBV6-2/TRBV6-3; clone size: few; D gene: TRBD2; J gene: TRBJ2-1; CDR3 protein: CASSMGRAVYNEQFF; CDR3 DNA: TGTGCCAGCAGTATGGGGAGGGCCGTCTACAATGAGCAGTTCTTC
V gene: TRBV15; clone size: NA; D gene: TRBD1; J gene: TRBJ2-1; CDR3 protein: CAASREYRGPYNEQFF; CDR3 DNA: TGTGCCGCCAGCAGAGAGTACAGGGGACCCTACAATGAGCAGTTCTTC
V gene: TRBV20-1; clone size: NA; D gene: TRBD2; J gene: TRBJ2-1; CDR3 protein: CSAGIAGGIYNEQFF; CDR3 DNA: TGCAGTGCTGGGATAGCGGGAGGTATCTACAATGAGCAGTTCTTC
V gene: TRBV11-2; clone size: few; D gene: NA; J gene: TRBJ2-1; CDR3 protein: CASSSLLGTPQGQFF; CDR3 DNA: TGTGCCAGCAGCTCTCTGCTGGGGACACCTCAGGGGCAGTTCTTC
V gene: TRBV20-1; clone size: NA; D gene: NA; J gene: TRBJ2-1; CDR3 protein: CSARDLTGSSYNEQFF; CDR3 DNA: TGCAGTGCTAGAGATCTAACAGGGAGCTCCTACAATGAGCAGTTCTTC
V gene: TRBV18; clone size: NA; D gene: NA; J gene: TRBJ2-7; CDR3 protein: CASSPPGADVSYEQYF; CDR3 DNA: TGTGCCAGCTCACCACCGGGGGCAGATGTCTCCTACGAGCAGTACTTC
V gene: TRBV12-3/TRBV12-4; clone size: NA; D gene: NA; J gene: TRBJ1-5; CDR3 protein: CASRGIGYSNQPQHF; CDR3 DNA: TGTGCCAGCAGGGGTATCGGGTATAGCAATCAGCCCCAGCATTTT
V gene: TRBV20-1; clone size: few; D gene: TRBD1; J gene: TRBJ1-2; CDR3 protein: CSARETGDGYTF; CDR3 DNA: TGCAGTGCTAGAGAGACAGGGGATGGCTACACCTTC
V gene: TRBV7-2; clone size: NA; D gene: TRBD1; J gene: TRBJ1-4; CDR3 protein: CASSTRRGHLNEKLFF; CDR3 DNA: TGTGCCAGCAGCACACGTAGGGGGCACCTCAATGAAAAACTGTTTTTT
V gene: TRBV6-2/TRBV6-3; clone size: few; D gene: NA; J gene: TRBJ2-6; CDR3 protein: CASNPAGANVLTF; CDR3 DNA: TGTGCCAGCAACCCAGCAGGGGCCAACGTCCTGACTTTC
V gene: TRBV28; clone size: once; D gene: NA; J gene: TRBJ1-2; CDR3 protein: CASSYRVTYGYTF; CDR3 DNA: TGTGCCAGCAGTTATCGGGTGACCTATGGCTACACCTTC
V gene: TRBV24-1; clone size: NA; D gene: TRBD1; J gene: TRBJ2-1; CDR3 protein: CATSVQGADNEQFF; CDR3 DNA: TGTGCCACCAGTGTCCAGGGGGCGGACAATGAGCAGTTCTTC
V gene: TRBV7-2; clone size: few; D gene: TRBD1; J gene: TRBJ1-2; CDR3 protein: CASSLAGQDGRGYGYTF; CDR3 DNA: TGTGCCAGCAGCTTAGCGGGACAGGACGGGAGAGGGTATGGCTACACCTTC
V gene: TRBV10-2; clone size: NA; D gene: NA; J gene: TRBJ2-7; CDR3 protein: CASSWDISYEQYF; CDR3 DNA: TGCGCCAGCAGTTGGGACATTTCCTACGAGCAGTACTTC
V gene: TRBV12-3/TRBV12-4; clone size: once; D gene: NA; J gene: TRBJ2-3; CDR3 protein: CASSPRDLSADTQYF; CDR3 DNA: TGCGCCAGCAGTCCAAGGGACTTAAGCGCAGATACGCAGTATTTT